This T cell receptor (beta chain) was profiled in a study of human T cells and chemical hapten exposure. Study-wide points: TCRs above 1 in 1000 frequency did not change with DPC sensitization.

This clonotype was counted many times. What it binds is not known. The germline V gene encodes CDR1 SNHLY and CDR2 FYNNEI. The CDR3 runs 13 residues. Trimming stripped 7 bases from V and 4 bases from J, with 8 bases between. One entry per CDR3 protein results from TCRdb running MiXCR on the RACE reads. The repertoire holds about 290,000 distinct CDR3 sequences, with just under 8% as singletons. Time point given: pre-sensitization, week 0. Described treatment: therapeutic diphenylcyclopropenone sensitization with weekly scalp DPC. Extraction yielded total RNA from whole blood (unfractionated). The origin of this receptor is a man between 18 and 29 years old with alopecia areata. Some clones in this sample may be carry-over from other donors' samples. The chain employs TRBV2 and TRBJ2-6; D not certain. This specimen was whole blood, taken in connection with sensitization to the hapten diphenylcyclopropenone (DPC). The CDR3 protein is CASTIGGANVLTF. The CDR3 coding sequence is TGTGCCAGCACAATAGGAGGGGCCAACGTCCTGACTTTC.